This note documents a single T cell receptor (beta chain) sequence. Clones were sequenced by immunoSEQ multiplex PCR, and TCRdb holds only the in-frame ones, with some missing. The sample includes some 150,000 clones, almost 90% of them seen just once. The data stem from a study of cytomegalovirus exposure and HLA in healthy donors. Background on the study: The same platform used for the 650 to 700 first-cohort repertoires was also used for the approximately 120 validation repertoires, as a later analysis reported.

Trimming took off 3 bases at V and 2 bases at J, with 12 bases between the two ends. The CDR3 contains 15 residues. Germline assignment: CDR1 SGDLS and CDR2 YYNGEE. The sequence derives from a woman aged 18-29 years in good health and CMV-seropositive. The specimen was PBMCs. The chain combines TRBV9 with TRBJ1-3, with D hard to call. The CDR3 sequence is CASSGRTAAGNTIYF. The CDR3 DNA follows: TGTGCCAGCAGCGGCAGAACAGCCGCTGGAAACACCATATATTTT.